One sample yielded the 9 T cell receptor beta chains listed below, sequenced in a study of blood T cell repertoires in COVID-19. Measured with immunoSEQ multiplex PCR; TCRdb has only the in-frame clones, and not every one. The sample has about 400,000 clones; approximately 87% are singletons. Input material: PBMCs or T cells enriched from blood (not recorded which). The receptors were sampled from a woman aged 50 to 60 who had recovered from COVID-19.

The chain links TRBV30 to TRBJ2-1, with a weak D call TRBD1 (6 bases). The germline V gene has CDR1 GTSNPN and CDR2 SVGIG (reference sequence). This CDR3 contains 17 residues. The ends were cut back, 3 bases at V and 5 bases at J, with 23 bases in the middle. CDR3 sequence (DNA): TGTGCCTGGAGCGCCGGGACACAGACATTGCTTAACAATGAGCAGTTCTTC. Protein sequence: CAWSAGTQTLLNNEQFF.

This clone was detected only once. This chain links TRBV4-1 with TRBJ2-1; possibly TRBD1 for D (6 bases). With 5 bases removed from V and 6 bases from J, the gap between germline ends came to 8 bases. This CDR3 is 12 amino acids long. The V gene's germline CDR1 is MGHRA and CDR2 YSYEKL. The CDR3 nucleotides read TGCGCCAGCAGCAGGACAGTCAATGAGCAGTTCTTC. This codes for CASSRTVNEQFF.

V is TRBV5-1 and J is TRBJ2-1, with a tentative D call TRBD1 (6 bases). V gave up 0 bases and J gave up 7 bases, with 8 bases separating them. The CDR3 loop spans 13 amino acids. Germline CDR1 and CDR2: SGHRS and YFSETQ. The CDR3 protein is CASSLDRVNEQFF. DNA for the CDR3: TGCGCCAGCAGCTTGGACAGGGTAAATGAGCAGTTCTTC.

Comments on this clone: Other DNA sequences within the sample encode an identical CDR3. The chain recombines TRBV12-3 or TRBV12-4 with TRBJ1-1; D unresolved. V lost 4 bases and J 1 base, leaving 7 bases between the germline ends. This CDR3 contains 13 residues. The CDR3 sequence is CASSSPGNTEAFF. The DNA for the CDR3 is TGTGCCAGCAGTTCTCCAGGGAACACTGAAGCTTTCTTT.

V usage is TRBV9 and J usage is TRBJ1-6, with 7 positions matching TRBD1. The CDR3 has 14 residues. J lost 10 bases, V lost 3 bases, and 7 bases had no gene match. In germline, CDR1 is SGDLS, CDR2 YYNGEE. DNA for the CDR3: TGTGCCAGCAGCGCGACAGGGACCTTCTCACCCCTCCACTTT. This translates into CASSATGTFSPLHF.

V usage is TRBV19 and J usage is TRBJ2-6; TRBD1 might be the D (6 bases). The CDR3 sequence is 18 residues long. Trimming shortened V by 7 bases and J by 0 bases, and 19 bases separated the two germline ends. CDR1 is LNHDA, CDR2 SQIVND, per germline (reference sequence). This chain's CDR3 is CASMIRQELVSGANVLTF. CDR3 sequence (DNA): TGTGCCAGTATGATCAGACAGGAGTTAGTCTCTGGGGCCAACGTCCTGACTTTC.

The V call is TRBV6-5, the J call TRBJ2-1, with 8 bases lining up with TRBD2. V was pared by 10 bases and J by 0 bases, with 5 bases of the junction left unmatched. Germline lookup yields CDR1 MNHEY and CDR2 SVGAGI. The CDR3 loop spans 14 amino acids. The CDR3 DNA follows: TGTGCCACCAGCGGGGGTACCTCCTACAATGAGCAGTTCTTC. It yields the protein CATSGGTSYNEQFF.

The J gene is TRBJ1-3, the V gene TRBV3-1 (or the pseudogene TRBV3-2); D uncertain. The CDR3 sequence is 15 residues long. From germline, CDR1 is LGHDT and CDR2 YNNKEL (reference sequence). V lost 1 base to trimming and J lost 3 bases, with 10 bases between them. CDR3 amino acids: CASSQGLGGGNTIYF. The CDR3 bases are TGTGCCAGCAGCCAAGGTTTGGGAGGTGGAAACACCATATATTTT.

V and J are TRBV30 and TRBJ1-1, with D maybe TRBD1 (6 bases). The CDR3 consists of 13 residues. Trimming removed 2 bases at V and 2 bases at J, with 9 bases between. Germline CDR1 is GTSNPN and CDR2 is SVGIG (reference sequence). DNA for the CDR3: TGTGCCTGGAGTTTGGACAGCAACACTGAAGCTTTCTTT. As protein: CAWSLDSNTEAFF. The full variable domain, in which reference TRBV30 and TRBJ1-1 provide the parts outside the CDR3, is SQTIHQWPATLVQPVGSPLSLECTVEGTSNPNLYWYRQAAGRGLQLLFYSVGIGQISSEVPQNLSASRPQDRQFILSSKKLLLSDSGFYLCAWSLDSNTEAFFGQGTRLTVV.